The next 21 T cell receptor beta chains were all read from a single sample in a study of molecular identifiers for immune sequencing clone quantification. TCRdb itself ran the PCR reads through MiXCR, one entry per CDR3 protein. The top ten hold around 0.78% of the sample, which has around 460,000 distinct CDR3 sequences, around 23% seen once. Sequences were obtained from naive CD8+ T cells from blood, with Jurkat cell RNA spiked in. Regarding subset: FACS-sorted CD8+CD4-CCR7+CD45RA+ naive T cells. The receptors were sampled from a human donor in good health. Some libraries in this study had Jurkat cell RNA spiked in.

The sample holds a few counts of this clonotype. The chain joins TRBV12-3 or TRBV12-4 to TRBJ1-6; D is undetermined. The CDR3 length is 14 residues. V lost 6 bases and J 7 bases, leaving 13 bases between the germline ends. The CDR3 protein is CASSPAIGNSPLHF. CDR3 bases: TGTGCCAGCAGCCCCGCGATAGGGAATTCACCCCTCCACTTT.

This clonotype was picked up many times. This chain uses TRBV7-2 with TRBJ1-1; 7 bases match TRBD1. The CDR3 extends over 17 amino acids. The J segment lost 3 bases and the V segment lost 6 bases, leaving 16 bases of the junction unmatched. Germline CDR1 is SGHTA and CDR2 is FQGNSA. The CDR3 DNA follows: TGTGCCAGCAGTTTCCCAGGACAGGCCGTATGGGACACTGAAGCTTTCTTT. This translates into CASSFPGQAVWDTEAFF.

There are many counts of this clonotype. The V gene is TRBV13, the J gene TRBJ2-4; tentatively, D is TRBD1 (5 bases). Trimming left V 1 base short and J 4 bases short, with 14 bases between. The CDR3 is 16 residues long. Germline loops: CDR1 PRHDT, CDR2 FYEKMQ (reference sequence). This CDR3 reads CASSLEPQGSKNIQYF. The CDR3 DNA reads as TGTGCCAGCAGCTTAGAGCCCCAGGGTTCAAAAAACATTCAGTACTTC.

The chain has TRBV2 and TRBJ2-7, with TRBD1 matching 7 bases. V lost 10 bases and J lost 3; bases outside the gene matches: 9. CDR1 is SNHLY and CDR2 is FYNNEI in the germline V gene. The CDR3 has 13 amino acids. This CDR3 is CATNGQAGYEQYF. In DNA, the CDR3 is TGTGCCACCAATGGACAGGCGGGCTACGAGCAGTACTTC.

CDR3 loop: CASSSNRGTIWSTQYF. The CDR3 DNA sequence: TGTGCCAGCAGCTCAAATCGGGGGACGATTTGGAGTACGCAGTATTTT. The chain combines TRBV9 with TRBJ2-3, with a tentative D call TRBD2 (6 bases). Trimming removed 4 bases at V and 8 bases at J, with 23 bases between. From germline, CDR1 is SGDLS and CDR2 YYNGEE. CDR3 length: 16 residues.

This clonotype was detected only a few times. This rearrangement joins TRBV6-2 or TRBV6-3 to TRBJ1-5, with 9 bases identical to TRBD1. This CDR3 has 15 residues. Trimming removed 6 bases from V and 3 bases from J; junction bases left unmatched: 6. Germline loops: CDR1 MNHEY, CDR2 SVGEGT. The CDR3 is CASSIGTGTNQPQHF. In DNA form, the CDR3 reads TGTGCCAGCAGCATTGGGACAGGGACCAATCAGCCCCAGCATTTT.

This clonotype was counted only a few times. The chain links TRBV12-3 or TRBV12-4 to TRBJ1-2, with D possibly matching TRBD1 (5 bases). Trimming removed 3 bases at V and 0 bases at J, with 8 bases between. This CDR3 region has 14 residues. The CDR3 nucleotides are TGTGCCAGCAGTTTCGGGGGTTCTAACTATGGCTACACCTTC. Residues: CASSFGGSNYGYTF.

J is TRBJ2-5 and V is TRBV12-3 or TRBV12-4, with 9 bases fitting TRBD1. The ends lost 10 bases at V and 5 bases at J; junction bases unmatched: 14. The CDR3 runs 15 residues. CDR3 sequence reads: CATTPRTGVDETQYF. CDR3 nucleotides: TGTGCCACCACACCTCGGACAGGGGTGGATGAGACCCAGTACTTC.

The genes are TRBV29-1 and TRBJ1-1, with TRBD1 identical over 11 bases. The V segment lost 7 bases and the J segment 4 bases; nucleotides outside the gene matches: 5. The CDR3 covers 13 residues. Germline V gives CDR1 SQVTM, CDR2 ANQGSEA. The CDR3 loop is CSADRGLGTEAFF. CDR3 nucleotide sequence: TGCAGCGCGGACAGGGGGCTGGGCACTGAAGCTTTCTTT.

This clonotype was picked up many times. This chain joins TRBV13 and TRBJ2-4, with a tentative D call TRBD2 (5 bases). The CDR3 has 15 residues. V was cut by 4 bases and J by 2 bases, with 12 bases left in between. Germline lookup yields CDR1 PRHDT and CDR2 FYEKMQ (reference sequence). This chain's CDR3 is CASSSFTSSKNIQYF. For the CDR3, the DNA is TGTGCCAGCAGCTCCTTCACTAGTTCCAAAAACATTCAGTACTTC. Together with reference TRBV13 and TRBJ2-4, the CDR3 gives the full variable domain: AAGVIQSPRHLIKEKRETATLKCYPIPRHDTVYWYQQGPGQDPQFLISFYEKMQSDKGSIPDRFSAQQFSDYHSELNMSSLELGDSALYFCASSSFTSSKNIQYFGAGTRLSVL.

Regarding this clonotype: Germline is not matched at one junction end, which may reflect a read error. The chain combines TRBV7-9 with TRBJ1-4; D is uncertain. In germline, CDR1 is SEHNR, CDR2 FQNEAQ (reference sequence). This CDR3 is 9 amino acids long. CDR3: CALGEKLLF. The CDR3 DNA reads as TGTGCCCTTGGGGAAAAACTGCTTTTT.

CDR3 nucleotides: TGTGCCAGCAGCCAAGCTTGGGGGGCGCCCCCGTACTTC. Translating it yields CASSQAWGAPPYF. The V gene is TRBV3-2, the J gene TRBJ2-5; the table calls TRBD1, which could not be checked here. TRBV3-2 is noted as a pseudogene. The CDR3 extends over 13 amino acids.

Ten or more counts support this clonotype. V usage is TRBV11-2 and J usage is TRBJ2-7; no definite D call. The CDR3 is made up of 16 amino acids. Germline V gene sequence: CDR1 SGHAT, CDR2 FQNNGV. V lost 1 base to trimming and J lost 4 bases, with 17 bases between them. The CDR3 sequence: CASSLVVRPKGYEQYF. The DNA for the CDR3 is TGTGCCAGCAGCTTAGTTGTTCGACCGAAGGGTTACGAGCAGTACTTC.

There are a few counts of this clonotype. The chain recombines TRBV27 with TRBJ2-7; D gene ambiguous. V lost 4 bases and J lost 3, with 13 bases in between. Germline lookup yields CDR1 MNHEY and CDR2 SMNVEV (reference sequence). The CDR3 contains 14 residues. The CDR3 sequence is CASSSPGPFYEQYF. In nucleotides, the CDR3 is TGTGCCAGCAGTTCACCCGGACCCTTCTACGAGCAGTACTTC.

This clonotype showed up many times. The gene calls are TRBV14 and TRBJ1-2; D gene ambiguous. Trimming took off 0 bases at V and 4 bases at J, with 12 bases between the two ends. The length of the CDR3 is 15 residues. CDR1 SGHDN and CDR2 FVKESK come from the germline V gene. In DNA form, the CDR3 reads TGTGCCAGCAGCCAAGAGGGTCAATCCTTCTATGGCTACACCTTC. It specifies CASSQEGQSFYGYTF.

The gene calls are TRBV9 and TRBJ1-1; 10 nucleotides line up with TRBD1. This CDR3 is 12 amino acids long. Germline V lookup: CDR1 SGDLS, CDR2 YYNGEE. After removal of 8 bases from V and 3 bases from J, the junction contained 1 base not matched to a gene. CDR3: CASGQGDTEAFF. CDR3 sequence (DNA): TGTGCCAGTGGACAGGGGGACACTGAAGCTTTCTTT.

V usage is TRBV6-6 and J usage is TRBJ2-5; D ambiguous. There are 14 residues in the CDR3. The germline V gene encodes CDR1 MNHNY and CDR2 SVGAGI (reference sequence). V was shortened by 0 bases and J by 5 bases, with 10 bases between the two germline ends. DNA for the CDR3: TGTGCCAGCAGTTACTCGATCGGAAGGGAGACCCAGTACTTC. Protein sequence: CASSYSIGRETQYF.

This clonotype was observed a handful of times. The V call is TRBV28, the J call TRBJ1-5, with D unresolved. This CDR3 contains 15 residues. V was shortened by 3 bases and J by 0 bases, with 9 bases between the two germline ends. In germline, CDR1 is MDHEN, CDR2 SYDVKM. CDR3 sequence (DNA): TGTGCCAGCAGTTTTGGTCAGGATAGCAATCAGCCCCAGCATTTT. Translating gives CASSFGQDSNQPQHF.

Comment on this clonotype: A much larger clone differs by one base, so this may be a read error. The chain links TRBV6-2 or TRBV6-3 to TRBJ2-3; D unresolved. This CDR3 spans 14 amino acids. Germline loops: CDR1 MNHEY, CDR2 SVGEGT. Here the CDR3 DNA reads TGTGCCAGCAGTCCCGGCCGGTACGCAGATATGCAGTATTTT. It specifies CASSPGRYADMQYF.

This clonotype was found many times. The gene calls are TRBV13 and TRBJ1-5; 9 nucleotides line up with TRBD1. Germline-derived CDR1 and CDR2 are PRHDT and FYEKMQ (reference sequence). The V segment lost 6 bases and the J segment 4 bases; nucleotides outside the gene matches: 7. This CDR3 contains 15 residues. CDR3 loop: CASRNPGQGNQPQHF. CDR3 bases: TGTGCCAGCAGGAACCCGGGACAGGGTAATCAGCCCCAGCATTTT. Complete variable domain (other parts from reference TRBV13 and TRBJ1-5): AAGVIQSPRHLIKEKRETATLKCYPIPRHDTVYWYQQGPGQDPQFLISFYEKMQSDKGSIPDRFSAQQFSDYHSELNMSSLELGDSALYFCASRNPGQGNQPQHFGDGTRLSIL.

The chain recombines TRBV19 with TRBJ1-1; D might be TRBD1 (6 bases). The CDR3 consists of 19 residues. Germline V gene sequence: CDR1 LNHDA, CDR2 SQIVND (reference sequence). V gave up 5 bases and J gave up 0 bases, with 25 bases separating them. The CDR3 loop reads CASSAQPRQDFWMNTEAFF. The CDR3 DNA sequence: TGTGCCAGTAGTGCCCAGCCCAGACAGGATTTTTGGATGAACACTGAAGCTTTCTTT.